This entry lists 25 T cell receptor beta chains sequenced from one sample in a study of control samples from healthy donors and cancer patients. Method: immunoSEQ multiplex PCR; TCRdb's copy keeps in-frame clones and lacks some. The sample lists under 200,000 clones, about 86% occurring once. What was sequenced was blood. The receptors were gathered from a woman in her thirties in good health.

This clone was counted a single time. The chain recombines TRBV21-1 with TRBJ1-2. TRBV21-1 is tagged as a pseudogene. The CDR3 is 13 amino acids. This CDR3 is CASSTASNYGYTF. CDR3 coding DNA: TGTGCCAGCAGCACGGCCAGTAACTATGGCTACACCTTC.

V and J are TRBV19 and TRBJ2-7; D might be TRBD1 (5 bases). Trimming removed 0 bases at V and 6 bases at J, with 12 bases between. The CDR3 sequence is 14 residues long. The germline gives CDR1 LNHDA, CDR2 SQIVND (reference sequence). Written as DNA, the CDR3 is TGTGCCAGTAGTATAGAGAGAAGGGGTTCCGAGCAGTACTTC. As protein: CASSIERRGSEQYF.

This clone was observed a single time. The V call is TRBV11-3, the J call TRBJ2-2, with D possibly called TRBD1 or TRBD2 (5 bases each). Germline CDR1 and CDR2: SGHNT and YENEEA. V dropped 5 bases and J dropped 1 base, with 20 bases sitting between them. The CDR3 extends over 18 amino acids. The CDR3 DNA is TGTGCCAGCAGCCCGGGGTTCGGCACAGGATTGAACACCGGGGAGCTGTTTTTT. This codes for CASSPGFGTGLNTGELFF.

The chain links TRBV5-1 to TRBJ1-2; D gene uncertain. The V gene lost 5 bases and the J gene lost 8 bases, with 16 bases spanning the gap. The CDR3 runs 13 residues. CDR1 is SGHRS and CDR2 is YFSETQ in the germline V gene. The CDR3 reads CASSTASGVGYTF. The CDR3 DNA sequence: TGCGCCAGCAGTACCGCGTCTGGGGTGGGCTACACCTTC.

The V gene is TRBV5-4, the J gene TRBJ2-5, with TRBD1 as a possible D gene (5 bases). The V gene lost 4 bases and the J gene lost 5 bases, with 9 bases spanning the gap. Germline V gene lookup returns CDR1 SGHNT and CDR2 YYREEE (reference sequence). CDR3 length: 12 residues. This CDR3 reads CASSPGMETQYF. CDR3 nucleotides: TGTGCCAGCAGCCCAGGGATGGAGACCCAGTACTTC.

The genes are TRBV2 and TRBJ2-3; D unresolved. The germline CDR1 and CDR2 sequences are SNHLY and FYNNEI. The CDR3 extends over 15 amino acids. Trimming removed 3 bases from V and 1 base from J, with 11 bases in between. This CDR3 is CASSEEPSRTDTQYF. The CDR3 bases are TGTGCCAGCAGTGAGGAACCTTCTCGCACAGATACGCAGTATTTT.

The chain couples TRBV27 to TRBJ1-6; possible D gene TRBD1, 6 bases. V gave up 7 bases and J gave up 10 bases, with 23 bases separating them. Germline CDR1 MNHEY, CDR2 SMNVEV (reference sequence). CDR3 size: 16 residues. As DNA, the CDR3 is TGTGCCAGCAAACCCAGGGGAGAGTCAAGGGGATCACCCCTCCACTTT. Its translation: CASKPRGESRGSPLHF.

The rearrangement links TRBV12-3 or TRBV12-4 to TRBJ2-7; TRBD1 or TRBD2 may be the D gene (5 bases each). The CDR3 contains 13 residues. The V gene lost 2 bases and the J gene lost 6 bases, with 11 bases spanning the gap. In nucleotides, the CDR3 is TGTGCCAGCAGTTTATCAGGTGGGGGCGAGCAGTACTTC. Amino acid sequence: CASSLSGGGEQYF.

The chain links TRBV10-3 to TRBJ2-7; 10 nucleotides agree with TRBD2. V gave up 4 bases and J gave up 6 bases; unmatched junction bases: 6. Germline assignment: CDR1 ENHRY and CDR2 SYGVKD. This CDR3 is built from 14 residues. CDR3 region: CAISGSGGPLEQYV. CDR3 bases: TGTGCCATCAGTGGTAGCGGGGGGCCTCTCGAGCAGTACGTC.

CDR3 amino acids: CSVKLSGRTYEQYF. The CDR3 DNA follows: TGCAGCGTTAAGTTAAGCGGGAGGACCTACGAGCAGTACTTC. The V call is TRBV29-1, the J call TRBJ2-7; 9 bases match TRBD2. Unmatched junction bases numbered 7, after V lost 5 bases and J lost 2 bases. This CDR3 has 14 amino acids. Germline-derived CDR1 and CDR2 are SQVTM and ANQGSEA.

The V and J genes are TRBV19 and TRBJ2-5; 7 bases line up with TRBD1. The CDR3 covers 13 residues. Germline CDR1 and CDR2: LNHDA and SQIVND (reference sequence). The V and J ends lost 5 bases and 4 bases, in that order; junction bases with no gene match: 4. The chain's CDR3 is CASSSTGRETQYF. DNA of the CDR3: TGTGCCAGTAGTTCGACAGGGCGAGAGACCCAGTACTTC.

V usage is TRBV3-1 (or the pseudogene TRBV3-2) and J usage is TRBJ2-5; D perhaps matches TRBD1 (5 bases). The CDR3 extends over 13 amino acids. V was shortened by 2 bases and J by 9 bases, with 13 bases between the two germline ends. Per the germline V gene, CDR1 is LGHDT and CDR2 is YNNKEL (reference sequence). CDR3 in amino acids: CASSQPQGTAQYF. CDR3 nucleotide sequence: TGTGCCAGCAGCCAACCCCAGGGAACGGCCCAGTACTTC.

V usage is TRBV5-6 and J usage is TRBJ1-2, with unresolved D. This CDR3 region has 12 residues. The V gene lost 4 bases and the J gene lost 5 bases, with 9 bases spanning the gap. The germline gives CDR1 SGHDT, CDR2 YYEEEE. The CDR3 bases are TGTGCCAGCAGCCTGAGCGGGTATGGCTACACCTTC. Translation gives CASSLSGYGYTF.

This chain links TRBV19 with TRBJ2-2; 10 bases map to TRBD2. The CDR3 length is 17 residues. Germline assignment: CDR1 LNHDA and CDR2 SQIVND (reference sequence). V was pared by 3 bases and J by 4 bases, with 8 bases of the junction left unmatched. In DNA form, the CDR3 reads TGTGCCAGTAGTATTCGGGGGACTAGCGAGAGCACCGGGGAGCTGTTTTTT. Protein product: CASSIRGTSESTGELFF.

CDR3 loop: CASSSTGAIVIEQYV. DNA of the CDR3: TGTGCCAGCAGTAGCACCGGGGCCATCGTTATAGAGCAGTACGTC. This rearrangement joins TRBV6-5 to TRBJ2-7; D is possibly TRBD1 or TRBD2 (5 bases each). V lost 5 bases to trimming and J lost 7 bases, with 21 bases between them. Germline V gene sequence: CDR1 MNHEY, CDR2 SVGAGI. This CDR3 contains 15 residues.

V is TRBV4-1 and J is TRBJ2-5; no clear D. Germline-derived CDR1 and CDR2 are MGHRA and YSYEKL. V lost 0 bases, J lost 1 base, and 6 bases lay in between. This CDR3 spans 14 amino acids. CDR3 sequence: CASSQDPSQETQYF. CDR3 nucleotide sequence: TGCGCCAGCAGCCAAGATCCGAGCCAAGAGACCCAGTACTTC.

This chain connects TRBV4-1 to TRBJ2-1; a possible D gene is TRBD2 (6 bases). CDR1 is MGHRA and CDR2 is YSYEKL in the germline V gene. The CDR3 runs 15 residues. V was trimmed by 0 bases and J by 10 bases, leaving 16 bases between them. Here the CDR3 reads CASSQEVGGGEEQFF. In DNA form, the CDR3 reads TGCGCCAGCAGCCAAGAGGTGGGCGGAGGGGAAGAGCAGTTCTTC.

In DNA, the CDR3 is TGTGCCAGCAGTTTATCGACGGCCACAGATACGCAGTATTTT. It is translated as CASSLSTATDTQYF. The chain employs TRBV27 and TRBJ2-3; D unclear. V gave up 0 bases and J gave up 2 bases, with 6 bases separating them. The germline CDR1 and CDR2 sequences are MNHEY and SMNVEV (reference sequence). The CDR3 is 14 residues long.

The CDR3, as DNA: TGTGCCACCAGCACCTACAGGGAAAGCGGGGAGCTGTTTTTT. Amino acids: CATSTYRESGELFF. V usage is TRBV15 and J usage is TRBJ2-2; tentative D call: TRBD1 (6 bases). The CDR3 is 14 residues long. V dropped 4 bases and J dropped 7 bases, with 13 bases sitting between them. Germline CDR1 LNHNV, CDR2 YYDKDF (reference sequence).

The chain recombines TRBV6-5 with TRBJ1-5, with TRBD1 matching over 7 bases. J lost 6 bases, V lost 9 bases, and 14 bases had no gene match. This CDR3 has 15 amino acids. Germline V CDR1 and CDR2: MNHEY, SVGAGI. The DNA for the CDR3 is TGTGCCAGTGTTCGGGAAGGGGGCCAAGGTCAGCCCCAGCATTTT. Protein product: CASVREGGQGQPQHF.

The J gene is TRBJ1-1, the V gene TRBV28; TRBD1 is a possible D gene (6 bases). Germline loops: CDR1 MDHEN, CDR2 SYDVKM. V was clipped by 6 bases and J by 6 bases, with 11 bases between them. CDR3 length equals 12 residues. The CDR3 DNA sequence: TGTGCCAGCAGCGAATCAGGGGCTGAAGCTTTCTTT. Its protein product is CASSESGAEAFF.

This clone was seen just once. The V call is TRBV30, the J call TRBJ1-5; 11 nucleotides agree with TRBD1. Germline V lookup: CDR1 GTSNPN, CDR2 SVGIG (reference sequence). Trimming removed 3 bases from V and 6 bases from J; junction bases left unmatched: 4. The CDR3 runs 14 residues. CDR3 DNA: TGTGCCTGGAGCAGGACAGGGGGCTCTCAGCCCCAGCATTTT. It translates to CAWSRTGGSQPQHF.

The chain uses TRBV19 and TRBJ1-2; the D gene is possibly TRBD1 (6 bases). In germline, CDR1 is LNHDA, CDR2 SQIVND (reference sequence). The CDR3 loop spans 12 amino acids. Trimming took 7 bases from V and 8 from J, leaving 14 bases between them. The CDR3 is CASMGGGYGYTF. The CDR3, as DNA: TGTGCCAGTATGGGGGGCGGGTACGGCTACACCTTC.

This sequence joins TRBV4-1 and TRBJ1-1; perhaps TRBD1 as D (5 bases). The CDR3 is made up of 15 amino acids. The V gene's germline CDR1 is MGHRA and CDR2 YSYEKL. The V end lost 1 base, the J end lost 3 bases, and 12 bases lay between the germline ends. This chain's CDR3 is CASSQGYGGDTEAFF. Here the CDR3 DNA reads TGCGCCAGCAGCCAAGGTTATGGGGGGGACACTGAAGCTTTCTTT.

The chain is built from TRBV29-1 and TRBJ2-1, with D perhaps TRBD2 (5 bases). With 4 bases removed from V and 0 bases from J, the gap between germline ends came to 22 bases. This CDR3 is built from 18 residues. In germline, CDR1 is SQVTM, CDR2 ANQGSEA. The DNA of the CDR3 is TGCAGCGTTGGGCGCGGTCCCAGGACGGCGGGCTCCTACAATGAGCAGTTCTTC. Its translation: CSVGRGPRTAGSYNEQFF.